These T cell receptor beta chains were read from a single sample in a study of CD8+CD57+ T cells in acquired aplastic anemia. TCRdb recomputed calls from the reads with MiXCR, one row per CDR3 protein. The sample consists of 120,000 or so distinct CDR3 sequences, 50% to 60% of them appearing once. The sample comprised sorted CD4+, CD8+, or CD8+CD57+ T cells (not recorded which) from PBMCs. The receptors stem from a human donor with aplastic anemia. Both conserved end residues are part of each CDR3. D genes are given only for firm matches. Rows may omit the clone size; those that give it use once, few, many or a size class.

TRBV28	TRBD1	many	TRBJ1-2	TGTGCCAGCAGCCCCACAGGGGGTAGAGGCTACACCTTC	CASSPTGGRGYTF
TRBV6-4	-	-	TRBJ1-6	TGTGCCAGCAGTGTTTCGGGGGGAAATTCACCCCTCCACTTT	CASSVSGGNSPLHF
TRBV29-1	TRBD2	-	TRBJ2-3	TGCAGCGTTGTAGCGGGAGTAGGCACAGATACGCAGTATTTT	CSVVAGVGTDTQYF
TRBV10-3	-	-	TRBJ1-5	TGTGCCATCAGTGGAGGACTTCACAGTAATCAGCCCCAGCATTTT	CAISGGLHSNQPQHF
TRBV19	TRBD1	-	TRBJ2-2	TGTGCCAGTACCCCCGGGACAGGGGGCAGAACCGGGGAGCTGTTTTTT	CASTPGTGGRTGELFF
TRBV19	-	-	TRBJ1-1	TGTGCCACGGGGGAACAGGCGAGAACTGAAGCTTTCTTT	CATGEQARTEAFF
TRBV5-1	-	many	TRBJ2-7	TGTGCCAGCAGCTCCTCCTACGAGCAGTACTTC	CASSSSYEQYF
TRBV20-1	TRBD1	-	TRBJ1-5	TGCAGTGCCCCTCGGGACAGGGAATGGGGTCAGCCCCAGCATTTT	CSAPRDREWGQPQHF
TRBV11-1	-	many	TRBJ2-3	TGTGCCAGCAGCTTAGTTCTGTCCGGTGGCACAGATACGCAGTATTTT	CASSLVLSGGTDTQYF
TRBV2	TRBD1	few	TRBJ2-7	TGTGCCAGCAGTGTGGACAGGGGTACGTACGAGCAGTACTTC	CASSVDRGTYEQYF
TRBV19	-	-	TRBJ2-2	TGTGCCAGTAGTATAGGTCGGGGACTGAACACCGGGGAGCTGTTTTTT	CASSIGRGLNTGELFF
TRBV4-3	TRBD2	-	TRBJ2-7	TGCGCCAGCAGCCATGGGACTAGCGGGGGTGCCTACGAGCAGTACTTC	CASSHGTSGGAYEQYF
TRBV10-3	-	few	TRBJ2-1	TGTGCCACCACAGCAGGGACATCAAATGAGCAGTTCTTC	CATTAGTSNEQFF
TRBV2	-	-	TRBJ2-1	TGTGCCAGCGGTGAGGGCCTGCAGGGTAACAATGAGCAGTTCTTC	CASGEGLQGNNEQFF
TRBV2	TRBD1	-	TRBJ1-5	TGTGCCAGCAGAGGACAGGGGGTAGGGGAGACCCAGCATTTT	CASRGQGVGETQHF
TRBV5-1	TRBD1	-	TRBJ2-4	TGCGCCAGCAGCCTCCGACAGGGGATGGACATTCAGTACTTC	CASSLRQGMDIQYF
TRBV20-1	-	-	TRBJ1-2	TGCAGTGCTAGGACGGGACCGCAGCGGAACTATGGCTACACCTTC	CSARTGPQRNYGYTF
TRBV2	-	-	TRBJ2-1	TGTGCCAGCATCAGTGGTAGAAAAAAGGACAATGAGCAGTTCTTC	CASISGRKKDNEQFF
TRBV19	-	many	TRBJ1-4	TGTGCCAGTAGTACGCGGACAGTAGGAAATGAAAAACTGTTTTTT	CASSTRTVGNEKLFF
TRBV19	TRBD1	-	TRBJ2-5	TGTGCCAGTAGTAGGACAGGGGTTGCCTTAGAGACCCAGTACTTC	CASSRTGVALETQYF
TRBV24-1	-	many	TRBJ2-1	TGTGCCACCAGGCGGCCAGGGGCCTACAATGAGCAGTTCTTC	CATRRPGAYNEQFF
TRBV5-6	-	many	TRBJ1-1	TGTGCCAGCAGCATAGGACAGATGAACACTGAAGCTTTCTTT	CASSIGQMNTEAFF
TRBV5-4	-	few	TRBJ2-2	TGTGCCAACAGCAAGTCCCGACAGAGCACCGGGGAGCTGTTTTTT	CANSKSRQSTGELFF
TRBV2	-	-	TRBJ2-3	TGTGCCAGCAGTGATGGGTTAATTACAGATACGCAGTATTTT	CASSDGLITDTQYF
TRBV11-1	-	-	TRBJ1-6	TGTGCCAGCAGCCCCGGGACGGTTTCCTATAATTCACCCCTCCACTTT	CASSPGTVSYNSPLHF